This entry describes one T cell receptor (beta chain). This CDR3 contains 12 residues. The germline V and J ends were trimmed by 3 bases and 6 bases, with 6 bases remaining between them. Per germline, CDR1 MNHEY and CDR2 SVGEGT. The data originate from a study of blood T cell repertoires in COVID-19. Study at large: Donors in the United States, Italy and Spain gave samples during acute or convalescent COVID-19.

As processed by the authors: Cell counts per sample came from amplifying reference gene primers. Generated by immunoSEQ multiplex PCR, the TCRdb table keeps only in-frame clones and is missing some. V and J calls and clone size come straight from that table; D and trimming were deduced from the DNA. The sample holds fewer than 110,000 clones, 85% seen once. The TCR originated in a woman aged 65 to 85 with active or convalescent COVID-19. The sequenced sample consisted of peripheral blood. The gene calls are TRBV6-2 or TRBV6-3 and TRBJ1-5; no firm D call. CDR3 sequence reads: CASSYGSQPQHF. In DNA, the CDR3 is TGTGCCAGCAGTTATGGGAGTCAGCCCCAGCATTTT.